This TCR beta chain was captured in a study of tumor-infiltrating lymphocytes in primary liver carcinoma. Background on the study: In every tissue type, samples returned a similar yield of roughly 3.65 to 8 million productive TCRbeta reads.

The CDR3 loop spans 14 amino acids. Per the germline V gene, CDR1 is SGHDN and CDR2 is FVKESK. On this clonotype itself: Its target is unknown. At one end the junction does not follow the germline gene, possibly because of a read error.

Blood RNA was derived from unsorted whole blood, and germline DNA was extracted too. Collected before surgery were roughly 4 milliliters of peripheral blood. Overall study results and limits: The study found a significantly higher top-250-clone fraction in tumors than in blood (p = 0.039). Researchers found tumor-adjacent and tumor-blood pairs overlapped less than tumor region pairs.

From approximately 500 ng total RNA, TCR beta cDNA was generated with a primer in the constant region. Slightly modified ARM-PCR with three nested multiplex PCR rounds yielded TCR beta libraries. The first two PCR rounds used TRBV1-TRBV30 primers with a Cbeta primer, 10 cycles each. TCRdb reprocessed the multiplex PCR reads via MiXCR and lists one record per CDR3 protein. The sample has approximately 300,000 distinct CDR3 sequences; 50% to 70% are singletons. Source material: peripheral blood. V gene TRBV14 combines with J gene TRBJ2-7; TRBD1 or TRBD2 may be the D gene (7 bases each). The receptor was isolated from a man aged 35-49 years with primary liver carcinoma and hepatitis B virus infection. CDR3 sequence (DNA): TGTACCAGCAGGTCGACAGGGAGGGTTGGCGAGCAGTACTTC. Translation gives CTSRSTGRVGEQYF.